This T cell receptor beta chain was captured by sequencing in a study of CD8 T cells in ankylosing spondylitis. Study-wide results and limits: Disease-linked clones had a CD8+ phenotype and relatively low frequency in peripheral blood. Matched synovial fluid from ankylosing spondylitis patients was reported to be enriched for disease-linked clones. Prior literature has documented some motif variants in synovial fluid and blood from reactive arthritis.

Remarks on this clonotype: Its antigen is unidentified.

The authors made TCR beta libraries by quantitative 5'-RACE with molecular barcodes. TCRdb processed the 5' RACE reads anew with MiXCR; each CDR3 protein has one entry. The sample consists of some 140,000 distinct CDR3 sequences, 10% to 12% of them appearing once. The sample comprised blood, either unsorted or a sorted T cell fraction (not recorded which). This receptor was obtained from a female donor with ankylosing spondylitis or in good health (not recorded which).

Here the CDR3 reads CASSFRSLAATYEQYF. DNA for the CDR3: TGTGCCAGCAGCTTTCGCTCACTAGCGGCAACCTACGAGCAGTACTTC. The chain is built from TRBV7-2 and TRBJ2-7, with TRBD2 identical over 8 bases. Germline V gene data show CDR1 as SGHTA and CDR2 as FQGNSA. The CDR3 runs to 16 residues. The ends lost 3 bases at V and 2 bases at J; junction bases unmatched: 9.